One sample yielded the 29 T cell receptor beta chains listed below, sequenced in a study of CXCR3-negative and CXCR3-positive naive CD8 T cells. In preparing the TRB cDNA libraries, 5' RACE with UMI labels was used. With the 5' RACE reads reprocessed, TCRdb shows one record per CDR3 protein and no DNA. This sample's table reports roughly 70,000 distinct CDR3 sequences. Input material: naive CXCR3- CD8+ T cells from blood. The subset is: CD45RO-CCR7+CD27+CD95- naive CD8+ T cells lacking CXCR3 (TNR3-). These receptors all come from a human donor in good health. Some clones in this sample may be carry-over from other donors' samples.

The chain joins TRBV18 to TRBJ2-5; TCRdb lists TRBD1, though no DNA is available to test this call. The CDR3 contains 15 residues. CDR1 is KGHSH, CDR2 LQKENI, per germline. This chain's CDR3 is CASSPPGALQETQYF. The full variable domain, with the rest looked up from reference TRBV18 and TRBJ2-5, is NAGVMQNPRHLVRRRGQEARLRCSPMKGHSHVYWYRQLPEEGLKFMVYLQKENIIDESGMPKERFSAEFPKEGPSILRIQQVVRGDSAAYFCASSPPGALQETQYFGPGTRLLVL.

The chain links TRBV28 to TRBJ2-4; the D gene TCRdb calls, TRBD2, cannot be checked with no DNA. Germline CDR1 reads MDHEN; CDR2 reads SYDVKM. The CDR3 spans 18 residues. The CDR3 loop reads CASSFLGAGILAKNIQYF.

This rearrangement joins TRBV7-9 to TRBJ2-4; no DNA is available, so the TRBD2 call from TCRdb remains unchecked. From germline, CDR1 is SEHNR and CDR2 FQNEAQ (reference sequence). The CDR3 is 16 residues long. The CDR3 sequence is CASSFIGAPRTDIQYF.

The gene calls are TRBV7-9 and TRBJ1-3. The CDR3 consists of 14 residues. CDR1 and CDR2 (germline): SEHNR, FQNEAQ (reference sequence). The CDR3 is CASSPFDAGNTIYF. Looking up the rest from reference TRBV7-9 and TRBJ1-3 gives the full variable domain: DTGVSQNPRHKITKRGQNVTFRCDPISEHNRLYWYRQTLGQGPEFLTYFQNEAQLEKSRLLSDRFSAERPKGSFSTLEIQRTEQGDSAMYLCASSPFDAGNTIYFGEGSWLTVV.

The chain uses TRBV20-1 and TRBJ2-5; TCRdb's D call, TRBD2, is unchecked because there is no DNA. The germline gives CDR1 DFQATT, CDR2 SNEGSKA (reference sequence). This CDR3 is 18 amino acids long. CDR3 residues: CSARGLAGETGVQETQYF.

CDR3 region: CATSEDRGQAETQYF. The chain uses TRBV15 and TRBJ2-5; TCRdb indicates TRBD1, and absent DNA this call remains unverified. The CDR3 sequence is 15 residues long. CDR1 and CDR2 (germline): LNHNV, YYDKDF (reference sequence).

The CDR3 is CSGVGREYNEQFF. This chain joins TRBV29-1 and TRBJ2-1; with no DNA, the TCRdb D assignment of TRBD1 cannot be verified. Germline V CDR1 and CDR2: SQVTM, ANQGSEA. The CDR3 extends over 13 amino acids.

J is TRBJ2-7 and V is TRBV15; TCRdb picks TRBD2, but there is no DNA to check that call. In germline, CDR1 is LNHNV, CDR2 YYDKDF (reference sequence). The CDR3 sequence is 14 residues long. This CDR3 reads CATSRYPAAYEQYF.

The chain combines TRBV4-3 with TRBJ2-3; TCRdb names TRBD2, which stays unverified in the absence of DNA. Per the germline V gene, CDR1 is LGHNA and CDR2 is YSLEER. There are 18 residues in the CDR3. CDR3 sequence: CASSHEVAGGYGADTQYF.

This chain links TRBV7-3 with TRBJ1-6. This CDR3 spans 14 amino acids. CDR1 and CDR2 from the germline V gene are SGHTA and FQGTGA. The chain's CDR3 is CASSSVINPSPLHF.

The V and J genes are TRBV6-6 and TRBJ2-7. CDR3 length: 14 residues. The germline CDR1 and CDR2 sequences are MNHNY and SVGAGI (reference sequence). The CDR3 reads CASSYSAETYEQYF.

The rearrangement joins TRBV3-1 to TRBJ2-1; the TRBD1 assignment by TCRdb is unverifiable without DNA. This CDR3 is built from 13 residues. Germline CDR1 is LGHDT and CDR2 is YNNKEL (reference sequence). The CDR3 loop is CASSARDVVEQFF.

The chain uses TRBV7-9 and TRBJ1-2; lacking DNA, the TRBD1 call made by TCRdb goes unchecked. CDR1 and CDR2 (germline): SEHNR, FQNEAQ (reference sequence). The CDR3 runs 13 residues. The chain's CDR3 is CASSIGEGGGYTF.

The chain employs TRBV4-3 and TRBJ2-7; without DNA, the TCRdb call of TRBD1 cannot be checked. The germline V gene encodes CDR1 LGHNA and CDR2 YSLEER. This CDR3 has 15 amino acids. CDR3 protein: CASSATQGGAYEQYF.

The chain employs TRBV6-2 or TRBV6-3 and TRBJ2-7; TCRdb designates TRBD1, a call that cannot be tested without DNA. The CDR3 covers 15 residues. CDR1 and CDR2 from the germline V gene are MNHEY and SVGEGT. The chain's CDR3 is CASSSSGTALYEQYF.

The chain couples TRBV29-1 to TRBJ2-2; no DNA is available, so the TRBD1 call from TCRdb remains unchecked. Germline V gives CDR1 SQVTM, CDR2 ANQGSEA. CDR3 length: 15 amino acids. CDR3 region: CSVGGQGGSTGELFF.

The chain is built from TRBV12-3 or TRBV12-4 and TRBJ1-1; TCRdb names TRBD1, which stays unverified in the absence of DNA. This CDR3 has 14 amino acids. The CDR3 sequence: CASSPLGLNTEAFF.

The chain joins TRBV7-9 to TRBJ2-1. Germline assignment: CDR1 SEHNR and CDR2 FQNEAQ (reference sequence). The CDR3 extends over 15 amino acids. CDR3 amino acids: CASSQVIDSDNEQFF.

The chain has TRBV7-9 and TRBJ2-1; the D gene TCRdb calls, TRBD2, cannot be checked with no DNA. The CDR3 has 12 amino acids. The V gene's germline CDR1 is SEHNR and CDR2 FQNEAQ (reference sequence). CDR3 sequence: CASSSWTIEQFF.

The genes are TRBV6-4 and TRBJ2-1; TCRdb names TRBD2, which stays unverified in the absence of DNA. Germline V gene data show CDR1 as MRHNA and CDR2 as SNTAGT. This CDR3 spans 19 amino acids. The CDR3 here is CASSFEGLAGGPVKNEQFF.

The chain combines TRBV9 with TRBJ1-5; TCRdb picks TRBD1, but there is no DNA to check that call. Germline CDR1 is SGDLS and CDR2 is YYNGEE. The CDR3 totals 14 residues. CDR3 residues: CASSVTGSGQPQHF.

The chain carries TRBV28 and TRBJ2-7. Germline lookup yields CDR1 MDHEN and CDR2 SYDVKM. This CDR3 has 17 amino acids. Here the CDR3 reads CASSLALGTSESYEQYF.

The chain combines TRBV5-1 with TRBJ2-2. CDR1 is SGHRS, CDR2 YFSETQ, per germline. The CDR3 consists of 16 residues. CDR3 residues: CASRYGLFANTGELFF.

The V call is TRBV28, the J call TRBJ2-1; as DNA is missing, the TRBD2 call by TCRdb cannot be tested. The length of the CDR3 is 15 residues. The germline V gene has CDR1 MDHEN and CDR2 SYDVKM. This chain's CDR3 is CASSLSGGYYNEQFF.

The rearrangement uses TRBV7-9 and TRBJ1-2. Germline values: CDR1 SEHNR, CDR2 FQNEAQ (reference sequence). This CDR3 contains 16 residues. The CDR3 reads CASSPKEGKTNYGYTF.

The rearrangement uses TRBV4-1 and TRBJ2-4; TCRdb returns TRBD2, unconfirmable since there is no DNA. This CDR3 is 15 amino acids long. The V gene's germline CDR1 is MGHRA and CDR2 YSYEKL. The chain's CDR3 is CASSQLAGGENIQYF.

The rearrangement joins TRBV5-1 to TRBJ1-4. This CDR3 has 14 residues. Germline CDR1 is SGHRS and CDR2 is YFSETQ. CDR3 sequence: CASSLGHTDVKLFF.

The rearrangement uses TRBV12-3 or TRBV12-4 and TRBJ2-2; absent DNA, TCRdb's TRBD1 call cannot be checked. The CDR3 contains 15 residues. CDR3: CASSPAPTSPGELFF.

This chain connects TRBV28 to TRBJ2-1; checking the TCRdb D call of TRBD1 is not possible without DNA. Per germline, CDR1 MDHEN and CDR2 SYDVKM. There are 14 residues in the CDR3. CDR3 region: CASSPHRQPIVQFF.